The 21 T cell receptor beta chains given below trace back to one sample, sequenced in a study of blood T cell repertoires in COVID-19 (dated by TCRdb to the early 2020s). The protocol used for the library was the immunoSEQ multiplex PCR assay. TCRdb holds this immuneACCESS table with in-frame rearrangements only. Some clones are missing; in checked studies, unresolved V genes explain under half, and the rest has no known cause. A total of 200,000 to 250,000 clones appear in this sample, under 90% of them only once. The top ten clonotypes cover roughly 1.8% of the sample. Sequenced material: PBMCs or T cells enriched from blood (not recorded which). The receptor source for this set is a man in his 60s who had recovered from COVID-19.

DNA for the CDR3: TGTGCCAGCAGTGACTTTAGCTCCTATAATTCACCCCTCCACTTT. Translation: CASSDFSSYNSPLHF. The chain has TRBV2 and TRBJ1-6; D call uncertain. The germline V and J ends were trimmed by 3 bases and 0 bases, with 6 bases remaining between them. From germline, CDR1 is SNHLY and CDR2 FYNNEI. The CDR3 length is 15 residues.

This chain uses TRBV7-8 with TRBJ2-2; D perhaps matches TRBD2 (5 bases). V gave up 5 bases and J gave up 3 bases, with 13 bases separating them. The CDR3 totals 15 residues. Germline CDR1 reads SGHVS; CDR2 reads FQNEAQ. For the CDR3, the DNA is TGTGCCAGCAGCACCCGTCGGGATTACACCGGGGAGCTGTTTTTT. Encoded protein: CASSTRRDYTGELFF.

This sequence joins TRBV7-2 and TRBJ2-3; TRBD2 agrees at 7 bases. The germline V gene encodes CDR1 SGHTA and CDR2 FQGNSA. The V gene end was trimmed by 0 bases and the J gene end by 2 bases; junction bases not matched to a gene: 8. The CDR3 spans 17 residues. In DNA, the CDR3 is TGTGCCAGCAGCTTAGCTCGGCGGGGGAACCCCACAGATACGCAGTATTTT. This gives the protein CASSLARRGNPTDTQYF.

CDR3 DNA sequence: TGTGCCAGTAGTAAGTTGTCAGGGGGCGATGAAAAACTGTTTTTT. Translated, it gives CASSKLSGGDEKLFF. The gene calls are TRBV19 and TRBJ1-4; 8 nucleotides agree with TRBD1. The junction had 7 bases not matched to a gene; V was cut back by 4 bases and J by 6 bases. Germline lookup yields CDR1 LNHDA and CDR2 SQIVND (reference sequence). The CDR3 is 15 residues long.

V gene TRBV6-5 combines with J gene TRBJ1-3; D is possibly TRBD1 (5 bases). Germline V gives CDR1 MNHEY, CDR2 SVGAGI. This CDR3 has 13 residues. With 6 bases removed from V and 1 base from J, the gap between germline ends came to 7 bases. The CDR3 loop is CASRTGSGNTIYF. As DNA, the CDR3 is TGTGCCAGCAGAACAGGTTCTGGAAACACCATATATTTT.

DNA for the CDR3: TGTGCCAGCAGCTTATTGGAAACGGGTTCACCCCTCCACTTT. It yields the protein CASSLLETGSPLHF. The chain recombines TRBV7-9 with TRBJ1-6, with D unresolved. Trimming took 2 bases from V and 9 from J, leaving 11 bases between them. The CDR3 totals 14 residues. Germline V gene data show CDR1 as SEHNR and CDR2 as FQNEAQ (reference sequence).

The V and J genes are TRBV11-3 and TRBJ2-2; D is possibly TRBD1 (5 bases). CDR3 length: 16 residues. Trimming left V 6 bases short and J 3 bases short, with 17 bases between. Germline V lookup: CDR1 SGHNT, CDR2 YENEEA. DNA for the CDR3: TGTGCCAGCAGTAAAGGGGTCGACAGATACACCGGGGAGCTGTTTTTT. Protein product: CASSKGVDRYTGELFF.

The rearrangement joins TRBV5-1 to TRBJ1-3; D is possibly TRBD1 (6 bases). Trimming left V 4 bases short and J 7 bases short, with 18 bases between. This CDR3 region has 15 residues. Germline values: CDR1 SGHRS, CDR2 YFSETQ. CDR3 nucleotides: TGCGCCAGCAGCCCCACGGGGGGCAACGGGAACACCATATATTTT. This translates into CASSPTGGNGNTIYF.

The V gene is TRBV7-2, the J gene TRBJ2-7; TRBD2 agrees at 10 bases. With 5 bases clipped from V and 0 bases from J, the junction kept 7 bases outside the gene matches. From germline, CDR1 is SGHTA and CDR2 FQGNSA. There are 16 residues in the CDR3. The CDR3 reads CASSTPRTSGSYEQYF. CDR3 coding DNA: TGTGCCAGCAGCACCCCCCGGACTAGCGGCTCCTACGAGCAGTACTTC.

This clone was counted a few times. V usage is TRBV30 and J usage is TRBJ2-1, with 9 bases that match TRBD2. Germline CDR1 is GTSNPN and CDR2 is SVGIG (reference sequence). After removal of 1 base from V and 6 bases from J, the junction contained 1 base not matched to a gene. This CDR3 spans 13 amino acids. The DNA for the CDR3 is TGTGCCTGGAGTGGCGGGGGGGTCAATGAGCAGTTCTTC. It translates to CAWSGGGVNEQFF.

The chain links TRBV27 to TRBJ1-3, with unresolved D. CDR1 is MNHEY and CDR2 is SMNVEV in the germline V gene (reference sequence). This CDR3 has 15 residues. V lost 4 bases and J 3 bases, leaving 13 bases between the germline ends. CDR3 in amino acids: CASSSWGGGGNTIYF. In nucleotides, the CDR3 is TGTGCCAGCAGTTCCTGGGGAGGCGGTGGAAACACCATATATTTT.

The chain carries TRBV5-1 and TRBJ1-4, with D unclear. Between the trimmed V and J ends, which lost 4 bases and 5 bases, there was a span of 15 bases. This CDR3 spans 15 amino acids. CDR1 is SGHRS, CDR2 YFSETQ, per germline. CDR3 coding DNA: TGCGCCAGCAGCCTGTCGACGGGAAGAAATGAAAAACTGTTTTTT. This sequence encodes CASSLSTGRNEKLFF.

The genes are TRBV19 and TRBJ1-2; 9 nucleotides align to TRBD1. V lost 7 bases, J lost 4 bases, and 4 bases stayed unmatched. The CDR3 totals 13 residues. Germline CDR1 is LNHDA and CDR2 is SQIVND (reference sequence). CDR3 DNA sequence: TGTGCCAGTACCTACAGGGGGCTCTATGGCTACACCTTC. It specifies CASTYRGLYGYTF.

The CDR3 loop is CASSLRQLNEKLFF. In nucleotides, the CDR3 is TGCGCCAGCAGTCTTCGACAGCTTAATGAAAAACTGTTTTTT. V usage is TRBV4-3 and J usage is TRBJ1-4; D might be TRBD1 (5 bases). The germline V gene encodes CDR1 LGHNA and CDR2 YSLEER. The CDR3 runs to 14 residues. The V end lost 6 bases, the J end lost 4 bases, and 12 bases lay between the germline ends.

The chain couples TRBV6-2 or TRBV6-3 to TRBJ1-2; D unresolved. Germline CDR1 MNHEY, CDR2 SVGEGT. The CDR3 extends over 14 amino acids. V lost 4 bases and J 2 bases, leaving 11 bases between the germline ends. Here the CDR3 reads CASSFTDKNYGYTF. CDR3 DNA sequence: TGTGCCAGCAGTTTCACCGACAAGAACTATGGCTACACCTTC.

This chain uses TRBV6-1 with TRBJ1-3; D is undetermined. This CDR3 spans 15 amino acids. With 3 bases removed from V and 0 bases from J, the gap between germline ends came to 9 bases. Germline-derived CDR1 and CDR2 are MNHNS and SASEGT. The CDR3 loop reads CASSEGSLSGNTIYF. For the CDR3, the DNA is TGTGCCAGCAGTGAGGGCAGCCTCTCTGGAAACACCATATATTTT.

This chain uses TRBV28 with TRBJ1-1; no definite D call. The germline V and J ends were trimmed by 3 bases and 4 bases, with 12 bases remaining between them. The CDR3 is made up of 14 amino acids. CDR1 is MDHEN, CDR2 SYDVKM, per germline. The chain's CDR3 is CASSFGGSGTEAFF. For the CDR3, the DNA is TGTGCCAGCAGTTTTGGAGGGTCGGGCACTGAAGCTTTCTTT.

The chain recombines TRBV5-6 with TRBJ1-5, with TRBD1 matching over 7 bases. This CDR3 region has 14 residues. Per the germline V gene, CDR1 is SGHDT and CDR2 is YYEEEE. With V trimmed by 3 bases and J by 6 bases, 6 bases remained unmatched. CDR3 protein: CASSSVTGVQPQHF. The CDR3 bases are TGTGCCAGCAGCTCGGTCACAGGGGTTCAGCCCCAGCATTTT.

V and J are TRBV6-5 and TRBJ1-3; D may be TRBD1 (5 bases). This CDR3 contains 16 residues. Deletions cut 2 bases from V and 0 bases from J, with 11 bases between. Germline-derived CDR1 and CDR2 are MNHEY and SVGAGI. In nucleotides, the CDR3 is TGTGCCAGCAGTTACGAGACAGCGAACTCTGGAAACACCATATATTTT. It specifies CASSYETANSGNTIYF.

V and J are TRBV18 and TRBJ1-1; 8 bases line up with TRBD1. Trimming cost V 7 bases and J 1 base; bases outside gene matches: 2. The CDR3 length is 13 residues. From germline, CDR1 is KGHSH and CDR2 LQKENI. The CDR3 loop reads CASLGTGNTEAFF. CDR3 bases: TGTGCCAGCTTAGGGACAGGGAACACTGAAGCTTTCTTT.

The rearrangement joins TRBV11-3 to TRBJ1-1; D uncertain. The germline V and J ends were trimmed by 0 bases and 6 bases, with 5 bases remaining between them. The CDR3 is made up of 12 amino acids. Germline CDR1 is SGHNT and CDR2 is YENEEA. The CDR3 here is CASSLEGAEAFF. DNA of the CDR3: TGTGCCAGCAGCTTAGAGGGAGCTGAAGCTTTCTTT.